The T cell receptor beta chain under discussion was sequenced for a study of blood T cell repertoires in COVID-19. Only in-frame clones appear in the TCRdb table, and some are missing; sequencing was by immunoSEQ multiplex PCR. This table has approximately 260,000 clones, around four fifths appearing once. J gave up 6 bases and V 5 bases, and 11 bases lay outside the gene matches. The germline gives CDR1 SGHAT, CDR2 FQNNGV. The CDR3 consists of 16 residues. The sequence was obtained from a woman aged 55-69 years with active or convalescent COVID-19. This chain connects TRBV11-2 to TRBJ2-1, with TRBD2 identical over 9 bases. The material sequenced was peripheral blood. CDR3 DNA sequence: TGTGCCAGCAGCCTCCTAGTAGCGGGGGCGACCAATGAGCAGTTCTTC. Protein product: CASSLLVAGATNEQFF.